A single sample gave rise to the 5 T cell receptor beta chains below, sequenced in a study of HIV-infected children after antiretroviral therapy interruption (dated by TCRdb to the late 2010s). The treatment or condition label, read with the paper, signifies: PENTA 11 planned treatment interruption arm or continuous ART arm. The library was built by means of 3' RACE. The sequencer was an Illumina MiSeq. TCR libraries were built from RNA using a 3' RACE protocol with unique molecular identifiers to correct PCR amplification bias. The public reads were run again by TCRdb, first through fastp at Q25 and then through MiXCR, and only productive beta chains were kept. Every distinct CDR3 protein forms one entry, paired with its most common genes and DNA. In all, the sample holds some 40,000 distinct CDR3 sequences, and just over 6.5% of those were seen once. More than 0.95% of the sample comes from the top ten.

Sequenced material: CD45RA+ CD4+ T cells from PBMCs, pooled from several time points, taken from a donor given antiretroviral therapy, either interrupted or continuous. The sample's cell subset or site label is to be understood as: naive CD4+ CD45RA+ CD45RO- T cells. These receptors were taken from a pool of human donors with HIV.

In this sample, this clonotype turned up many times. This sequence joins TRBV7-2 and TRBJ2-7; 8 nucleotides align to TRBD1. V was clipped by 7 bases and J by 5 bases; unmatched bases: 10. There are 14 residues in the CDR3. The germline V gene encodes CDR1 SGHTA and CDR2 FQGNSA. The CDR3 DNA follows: TGTGCCAGCAAACCCGGACAGGGTCCCAACGAGCAGTACTTC. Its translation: CASKPGQGPNEQYF. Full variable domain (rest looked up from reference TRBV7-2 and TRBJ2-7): GAGVSQSPSNKVTEKGKDVELRCDPISGHTALYWYRQSLGQGLEFLIYFQGNSAPDKSGLPSDRFSAERTGGSVSTLTIQRTQQEDSAVYLCASKPGQGPNEQYFGPGTRLTVT.

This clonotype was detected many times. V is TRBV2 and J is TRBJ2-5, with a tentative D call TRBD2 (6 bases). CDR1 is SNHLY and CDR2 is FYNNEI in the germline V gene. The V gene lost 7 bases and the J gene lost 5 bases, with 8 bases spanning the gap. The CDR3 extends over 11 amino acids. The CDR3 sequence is CASTGSETQYF. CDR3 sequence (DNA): TGTGCCAGCACCGGGAGTGAGACCCAGTACTTC.

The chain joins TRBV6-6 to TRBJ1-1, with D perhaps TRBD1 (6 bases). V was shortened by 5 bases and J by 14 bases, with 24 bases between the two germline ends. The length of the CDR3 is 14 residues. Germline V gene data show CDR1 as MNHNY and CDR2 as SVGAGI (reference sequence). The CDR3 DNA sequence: TGTGCCAGCAGTGGGACAACTGCAAACACAGAAGTCTTCTTT. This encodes CASSGTTANTEVFF.

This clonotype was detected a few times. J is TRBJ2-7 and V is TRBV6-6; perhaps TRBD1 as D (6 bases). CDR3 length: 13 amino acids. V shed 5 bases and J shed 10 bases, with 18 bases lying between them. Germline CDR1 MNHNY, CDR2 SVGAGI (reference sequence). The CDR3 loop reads CASSDLGQYEQYF. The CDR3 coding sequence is TGTGCCAGCAGTGATTTGGGACAATATGAACAGTACTTC.

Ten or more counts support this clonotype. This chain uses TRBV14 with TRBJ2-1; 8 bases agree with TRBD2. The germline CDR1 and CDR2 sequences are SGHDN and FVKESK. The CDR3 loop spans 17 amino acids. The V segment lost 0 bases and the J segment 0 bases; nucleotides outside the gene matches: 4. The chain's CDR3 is CASSQDGSGSSYNEQFF. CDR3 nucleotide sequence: TGTGCCAGCAGCCAAGATGGGAGCGGGAGCTCCTACAATGAGCAGTTCTTC.